Described below is a single T cell receptor (beta chain) sequence and its context. Its target is unknown. This table comes from immunoSEQ multiplex PCR, and its TCRdb copy is limited to in-frame clones, with some not included. Of 200,000 to 250,000 clones in the sample, approximately 87% were seen once. The donors were members of the validation cohort comprising over 100 subjects, separate from the roughly 600-subject first cohort. This entry is derived from a study of cytomegalovirus exposure and HLA in healthy donors. Study as a whole: In a later analysis, the 120 or so validation repertoires were reported to have used the same platform as the 600 to 800 first-cohort repertoires.

Study-wide results and caveats: About 150 TCR beta chains were listed as cytomegalovirus-associated.

The sequenced sample consisted of PBMCs. The TCR comes from a man aged 18 to 30 in good health and CMV-seronegative.

The CDR3 DNA is TGTGCCAGCAGCGCCGTTTTCGAGGGTGAAGCTTTCTTT. Translation: CASSAVFEGEAFF. The rearrangement uses TRBV9 and TRBJ1-1, with D uncertain. Trimming left V 3 bases short and J 7 bases short, with 13 bases between. The germline V gene has CDR1 SGDLS and CDR2 YYNGEE. The length of the CDR3 is 13 residues.